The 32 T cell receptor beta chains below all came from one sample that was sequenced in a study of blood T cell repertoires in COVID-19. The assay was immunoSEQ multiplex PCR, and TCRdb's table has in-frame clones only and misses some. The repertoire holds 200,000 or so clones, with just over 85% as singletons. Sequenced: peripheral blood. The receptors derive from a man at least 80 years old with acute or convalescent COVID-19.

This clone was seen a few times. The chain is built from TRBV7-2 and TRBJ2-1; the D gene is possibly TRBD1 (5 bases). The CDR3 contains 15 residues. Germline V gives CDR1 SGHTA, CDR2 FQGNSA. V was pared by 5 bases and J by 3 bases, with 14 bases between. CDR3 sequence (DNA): TGTGCCAGCAGCACAGGCCCCGGTCGCTACAATGAGCAGTTCTTC. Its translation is CASSTGPGRYNEQFF.

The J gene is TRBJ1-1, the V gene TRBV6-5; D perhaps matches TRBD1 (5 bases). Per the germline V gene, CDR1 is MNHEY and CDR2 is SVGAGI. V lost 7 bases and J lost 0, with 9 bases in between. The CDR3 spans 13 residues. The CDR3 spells CASIRGMNTEAFF. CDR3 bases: TGTGCCAGCATCCGGGGGATGAACACTGAAGCTTTCTTT.

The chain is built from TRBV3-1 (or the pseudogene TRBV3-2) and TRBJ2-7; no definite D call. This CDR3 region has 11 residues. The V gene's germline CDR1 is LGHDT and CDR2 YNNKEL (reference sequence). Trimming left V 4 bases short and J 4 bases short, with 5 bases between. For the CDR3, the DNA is TGTGCCAGCAGCCGAGGATACGAGCAGTACGTC. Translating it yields CASSRGYEQYV.

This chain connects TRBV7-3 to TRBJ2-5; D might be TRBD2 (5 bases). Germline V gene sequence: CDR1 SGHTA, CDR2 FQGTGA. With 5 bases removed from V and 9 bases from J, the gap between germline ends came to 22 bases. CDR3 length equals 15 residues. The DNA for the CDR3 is TGTGCCAGCAGCCCAGGACCTGGTGCGTTGGAGGCCCAGTACTTC. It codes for CASSPGPGALEAQYF.

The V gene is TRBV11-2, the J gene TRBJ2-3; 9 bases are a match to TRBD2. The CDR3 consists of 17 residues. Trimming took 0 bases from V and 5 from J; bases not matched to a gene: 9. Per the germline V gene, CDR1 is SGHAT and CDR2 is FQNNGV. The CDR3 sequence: CASSLEGASGILDTQYF. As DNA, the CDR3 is TGTGCCAGCAGCTTAGAAGGGGCTAGCGGGATCCTAGATACGCAGTATTTT.

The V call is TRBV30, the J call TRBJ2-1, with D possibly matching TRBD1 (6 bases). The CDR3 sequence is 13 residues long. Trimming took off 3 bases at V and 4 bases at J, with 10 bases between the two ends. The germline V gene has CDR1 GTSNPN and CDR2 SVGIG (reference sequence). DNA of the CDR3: TGTGCCTGGAGAAGAGGACAGTACAATGAGCAGTTCTTC. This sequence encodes CAWRRGQYNEQFF.

The CDR3 protein is CASSQLILAGGGNEQFF. CDR3 in DNA: TGCGCCAGCAGCCAACTAATACTAGCGGGGGGAGGTAATGAGCAGTTCTTC. V is TRBV4-1 and J is TRBJ2-1; TRBD2 matches 12 bases. The CDR3 runs 17 residues. Losses at the gene ends were 2 bases for V and 7 bases for J; bases not matched to a gene: 9. The germline V gene encodes CDR1 MGHRA and CDR2 YSYEKL.

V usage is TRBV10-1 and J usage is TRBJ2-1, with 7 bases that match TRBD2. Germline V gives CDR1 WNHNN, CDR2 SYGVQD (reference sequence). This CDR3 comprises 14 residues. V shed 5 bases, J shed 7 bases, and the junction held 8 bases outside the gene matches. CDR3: CASSYSGTKNEQFF. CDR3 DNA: TGCGCCAGCAGTTACTCCGGGACTAAGAATGAGCAGTTCTTC.

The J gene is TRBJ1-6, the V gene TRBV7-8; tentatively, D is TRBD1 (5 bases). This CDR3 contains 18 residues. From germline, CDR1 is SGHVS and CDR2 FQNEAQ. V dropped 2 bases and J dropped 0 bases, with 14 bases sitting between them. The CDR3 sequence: CASSLRSGHSSYNSPLHF. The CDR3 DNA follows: TGTGCCAGCAGCTTAAGATCCGGACACTCCTCCTATAATTCACCCCTCCACTTT. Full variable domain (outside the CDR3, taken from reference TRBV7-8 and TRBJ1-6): GAGVSQSPRYKVAKRGQDVALRCDPISGHVSLFWYQQALGQGPEFLTYFQNEAQLDKSGLPSDRFFAERPEGSVSTLKIQRTQQEDSAVYLCASSLRSGHSSYNSPLHFGNGTRLTVT.

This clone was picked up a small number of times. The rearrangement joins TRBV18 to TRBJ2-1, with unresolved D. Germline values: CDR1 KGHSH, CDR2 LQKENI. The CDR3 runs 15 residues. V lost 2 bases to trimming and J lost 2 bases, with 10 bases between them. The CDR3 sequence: CASSPLAEAYNEQFF. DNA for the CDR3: TGTGCCAGCTCACCATTGGCAGAAGCCTACAATGAGCAGTTCTTC.

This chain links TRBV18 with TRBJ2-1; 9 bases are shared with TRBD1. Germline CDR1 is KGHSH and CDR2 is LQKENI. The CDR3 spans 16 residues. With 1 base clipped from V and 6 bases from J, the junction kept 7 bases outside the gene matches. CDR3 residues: CASSPRAGTGFNEQFF. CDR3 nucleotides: TGTGCCAGCTCACCACGGGCTGGGACAGGGTTCAATGAGCAGTTCTTC.

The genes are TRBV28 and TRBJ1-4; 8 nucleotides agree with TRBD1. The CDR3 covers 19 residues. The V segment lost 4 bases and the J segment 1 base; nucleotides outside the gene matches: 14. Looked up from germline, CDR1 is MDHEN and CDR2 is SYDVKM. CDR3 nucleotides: TGTGCCAGCAGTTCCCCCCGGACAGGGTTCGGGATAACTAATGAAAAACTGTTTTTT. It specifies CASSSPRTGFGITNEKLFF.

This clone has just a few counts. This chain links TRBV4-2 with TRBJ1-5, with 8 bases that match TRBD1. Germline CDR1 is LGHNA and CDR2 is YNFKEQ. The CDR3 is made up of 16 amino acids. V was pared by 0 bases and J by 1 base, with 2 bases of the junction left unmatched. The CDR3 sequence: CASSQDRQGSNQPQHF. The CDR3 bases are TGTGCCAGCAGCCAAGATAGACAGGGGAGCAATCAGCCCCAGCATTTT.

The DNA for the CDR3 is TGTGCCAGCAGCTTCAGCGGAGCCTACGAGCAGTACTTC. It specifies CASSFSGAYEQYF. The chain joins TRBV5-5 to TRBJ2-7, with D perhaps matching TRBD2 (5 bases). The CDR3 consists of 13 residues. Trimming took 2 bases from V and 2 from J, leaving 8 bases between them. The germline CDR1 and CDR2 sequences are SGHKS and YYEKEE (reference sequence).

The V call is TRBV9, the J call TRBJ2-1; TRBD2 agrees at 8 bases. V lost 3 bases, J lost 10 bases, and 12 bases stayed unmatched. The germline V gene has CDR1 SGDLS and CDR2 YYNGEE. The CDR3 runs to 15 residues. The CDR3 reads CASSGILAGLGEQFF. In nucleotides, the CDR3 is TGTGCCAGCAGCGGAATTTTAGCGGGATTAGGGGAGCAGTTCTTC.

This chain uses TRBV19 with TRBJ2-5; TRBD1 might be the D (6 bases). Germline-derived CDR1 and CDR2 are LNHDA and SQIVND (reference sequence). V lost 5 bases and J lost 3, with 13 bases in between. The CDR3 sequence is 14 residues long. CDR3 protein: CASSLWTEKETQYF. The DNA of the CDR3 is TGTGCCAGTAGTCTCTGGACAGAGAAAGAGACCCAGTACTTC.

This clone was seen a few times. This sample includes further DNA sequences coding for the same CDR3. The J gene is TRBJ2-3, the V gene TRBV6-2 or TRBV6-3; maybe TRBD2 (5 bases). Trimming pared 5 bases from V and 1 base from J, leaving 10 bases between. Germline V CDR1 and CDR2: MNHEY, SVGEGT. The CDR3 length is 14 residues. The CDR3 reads CASSKLGRTDTQYF. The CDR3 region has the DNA TGTGCCAGCAGTAAACTAGGTCGCACAGATACGCAGTATTTT.

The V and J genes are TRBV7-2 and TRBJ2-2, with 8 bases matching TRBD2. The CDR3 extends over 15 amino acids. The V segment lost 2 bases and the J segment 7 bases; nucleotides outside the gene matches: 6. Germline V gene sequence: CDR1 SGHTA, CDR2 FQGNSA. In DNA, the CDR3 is TGTGCCAGCAGCTTACTTAGCGGGATCGTCGGGGAGCTGTTTTTT. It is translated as CASSLLSGIVGELFF.

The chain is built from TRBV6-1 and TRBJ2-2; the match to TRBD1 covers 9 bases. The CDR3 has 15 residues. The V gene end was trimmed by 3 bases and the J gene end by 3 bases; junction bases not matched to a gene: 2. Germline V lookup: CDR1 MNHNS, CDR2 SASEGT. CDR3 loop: CASSDWTGDTGELFF. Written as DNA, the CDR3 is TGTGCCAGCAGTGATTGGACAGGGGACACCGGGGAGCTGTTTTTT.

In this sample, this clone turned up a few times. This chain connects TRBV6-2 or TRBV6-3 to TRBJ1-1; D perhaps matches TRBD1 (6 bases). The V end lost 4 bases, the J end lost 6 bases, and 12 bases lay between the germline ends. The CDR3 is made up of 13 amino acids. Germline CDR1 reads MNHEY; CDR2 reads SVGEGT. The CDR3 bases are TGTGCCAGCAGTTTTTACAGGGAAGCTGAAGCTTTCTTT. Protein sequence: CASSFYREAEAFF.

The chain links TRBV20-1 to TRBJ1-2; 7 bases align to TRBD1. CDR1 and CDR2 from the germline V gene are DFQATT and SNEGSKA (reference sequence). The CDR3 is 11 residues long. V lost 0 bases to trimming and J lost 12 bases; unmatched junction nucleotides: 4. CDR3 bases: TGCAGTGCTAGAGACAGGGGGGAAAACACCTTC. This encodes CSARDRGENTF.

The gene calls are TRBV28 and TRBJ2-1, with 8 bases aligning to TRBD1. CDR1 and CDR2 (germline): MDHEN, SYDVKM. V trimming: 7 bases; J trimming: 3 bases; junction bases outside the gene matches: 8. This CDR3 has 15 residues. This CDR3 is CASIFPGGGYNEQFF. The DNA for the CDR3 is TGTGCCAGCATATTCCCAGGGGGCGGCTACAATGAGCAGTTCTTC.

CDR3 sequence reads: CASSSGLDTGELFF. As DNA, the CDR3 is TGTGCCAGCAGCTCAGGACTTGACACCGGGGAGCTGTTTTTT. The chain employs TRBV7-9 and TRBJ2-2; TRBD2 might be the D (5 bases). The CDR3 contains 14 residues. Between the trimmed V and J ends, which lost 4 bases and 3 bases, there was a span of 9 bases. Germline lookup yields CDR1 SEHNR and CDR2 FQNEAQ (reference sequence). Variable domain in full (rest from reference TRBV7-9 and TRBJ2-2): DTGVSQNPRHKITKRGQNVTFRCDPISEHNRLYWYRQTLGQGPEFLTYFQNEAQLEKSRLLSDRFSAERPKGSFSTLEIQRTEQGDSAMYLCASSSGLDTGELFFGEGSRLTVL.

The CDR3 DNA is TGTGCCACCCGTGGGAGAGAAGGCTATAATTCACCCCTCCACTTT. Protein: CATRGREGYNSPLHF. The chain joins TRBV28 to TRBJ1-6; D is ambiguous. The ends were cut back, 10 bases at V and 3 bases at J, with 16 bases in the middle. The CDR3 spans 15 residues. Germline CDR1 and CDR2: MDHEN and SYDVKM.

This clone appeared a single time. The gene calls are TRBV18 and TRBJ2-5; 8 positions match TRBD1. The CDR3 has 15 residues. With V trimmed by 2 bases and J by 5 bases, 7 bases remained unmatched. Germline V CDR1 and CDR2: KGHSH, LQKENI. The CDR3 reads CASSPFAGGEETQYF. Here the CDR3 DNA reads TGTGCCAGCTCACCATTTGCAGGGGGCGAGGAGACCCAGTACTTC.

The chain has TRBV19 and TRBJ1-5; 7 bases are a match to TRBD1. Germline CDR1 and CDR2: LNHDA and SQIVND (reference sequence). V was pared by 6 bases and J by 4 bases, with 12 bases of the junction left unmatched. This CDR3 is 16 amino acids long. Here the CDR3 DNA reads TGTGCCAGTAGCGAAACAGGGGTGTGGGCAAATCAGCCCCAGCATTTT. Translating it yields CASSETGVWANQPQHF.

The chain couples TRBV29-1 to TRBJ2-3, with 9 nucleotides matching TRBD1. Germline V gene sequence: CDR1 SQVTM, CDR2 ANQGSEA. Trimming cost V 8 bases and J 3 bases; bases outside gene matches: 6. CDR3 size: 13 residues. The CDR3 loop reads CSLWTGETDTQYF. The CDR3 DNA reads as TGCAGCCTGTGGACAGGGGAAACAGATACGCAGTATTTT.

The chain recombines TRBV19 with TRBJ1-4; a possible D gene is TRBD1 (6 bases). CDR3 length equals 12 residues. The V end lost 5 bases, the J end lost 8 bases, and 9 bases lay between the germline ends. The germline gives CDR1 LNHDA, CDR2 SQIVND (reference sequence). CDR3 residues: CASSYREEKLFF. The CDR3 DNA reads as TGTGCCAGTAGTTACAGGGAGGAAAAACTGTTTTTT.

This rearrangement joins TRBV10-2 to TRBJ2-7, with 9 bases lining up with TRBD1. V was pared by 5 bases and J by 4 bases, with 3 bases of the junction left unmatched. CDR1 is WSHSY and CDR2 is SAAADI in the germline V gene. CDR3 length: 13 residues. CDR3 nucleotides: TGCGCCAGCAGTCACGGACAGGGGTACGAGCAGTACTTC. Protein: CASSHGQGYEQYF.

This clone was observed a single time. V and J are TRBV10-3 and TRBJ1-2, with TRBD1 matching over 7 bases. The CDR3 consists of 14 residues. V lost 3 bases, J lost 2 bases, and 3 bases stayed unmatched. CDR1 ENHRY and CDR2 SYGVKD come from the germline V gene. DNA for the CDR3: TGTGCCATCAGTGATTTGACAGGGAACTATGGCTACACCTTC. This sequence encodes CAISDLTGNYGYTF.

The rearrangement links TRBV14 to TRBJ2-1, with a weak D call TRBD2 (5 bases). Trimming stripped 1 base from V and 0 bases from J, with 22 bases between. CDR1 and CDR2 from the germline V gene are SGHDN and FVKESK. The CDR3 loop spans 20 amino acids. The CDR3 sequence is CASSQASSLALGSSYNEQFF. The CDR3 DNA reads TGTGCCAGCAGCCAAGCATCCTCCCTGGCCCTAGGGAGCTCCTACAATGAGCAGTTCTTC.

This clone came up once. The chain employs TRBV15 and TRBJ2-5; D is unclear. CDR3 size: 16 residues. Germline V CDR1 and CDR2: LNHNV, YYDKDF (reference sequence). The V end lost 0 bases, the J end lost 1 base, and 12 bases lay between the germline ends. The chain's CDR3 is CATSRDRPRGQETQYF. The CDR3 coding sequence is TGTGCCACCAGCAGAGATCGTCCGAGAGGCCAAGAGACCCAGTACTTC.